Reported below is one T cell receptor (beta chain). The data are from a study of control samples from healthy donors and cancer patients. The CDR3 is made up of 12 amino acids. V lost 1 base and J 3 bases, leaving 1 base between the germline ends. In germline, CDR1 is MNHEY, CDR2 SVGEGT. The table came from immunoSEQ multiplex PCR; TCRdb's copy has only in-frame clones and leaves some out. The data show 90,000 to 110,000 clones, with around 89% seen just once and approximately 16% held by the top ten. The clonotype comes from a woman in her forties or fifties in good health. Material for sequencing was blood. This chain uses TRBV6-2 or TRBV6-3 with TRBJ2-1, with unresolved D. The CDR3 DNA reads TGTGCCAGCAGTTACTACTACAATGAGCAGTTCTTC. Amino acids: CASSYYYNEQFF.